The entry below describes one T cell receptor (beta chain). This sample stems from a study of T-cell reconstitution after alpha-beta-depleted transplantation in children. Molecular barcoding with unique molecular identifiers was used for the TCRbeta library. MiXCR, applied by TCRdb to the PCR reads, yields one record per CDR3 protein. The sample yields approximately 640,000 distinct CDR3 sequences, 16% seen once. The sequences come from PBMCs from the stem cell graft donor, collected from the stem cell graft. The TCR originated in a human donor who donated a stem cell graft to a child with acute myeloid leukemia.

CDR3 bases: TGTGCCAGCAGCACAGCGGGAGGGATGGCAGATACGCAGTATTTT. As protein: CASSTAGGMADTQYF. V usage is TRBV7-3 and J usage is TRBJ2-3; 10 bases agree with TRBD2. This CDR3 region has 15 residues. Germline values: CDR1 SGHTA, CDR2 FQGTGA. V lost 5 bases to trimming and J lost 4 bases; unmatched junction nucleotides: 6.